This T cell receptor beta chain derives from a study of T cells in Graves' hyperthyroidism and ophthalmopathy (dated by TCRdb to the late 2010s). For the wider study: Peripheral blood samples were taken at initial diagnosis, before any treatment was given. After sampling, hyperthyroidism patients received methimazole starting at 30 mg daily, and ophthalmopathy patients received high-dose intravenous methylprednisolone. To identify TCR V-J signatures that set the groups apart, the researchers used a discovery cohort of approximately 98 patients, made up of 40 to 45 with Graves' ophthalmopathy and some 58 with stable Graves' hyperthyroidism. Prospective prediction of ophthalmopathy was tested in an independent validation cohort of 18 to 20 hyperthyroidism patients and 17 patients who later progressed to ophthalmopathy. In about 6 Graves' hyperthyroidism patients, the study also compared T-cell repertoires from thyroid tissue with T-cell repertoires from blood. TCR Vbeta CDR3 sequencing of approximately 140 peripheral blood samples (approximately 44 ophthalmopathy, some 75 hyperthyroidism and some 17 progressor patients) is reported in the paper. For training and testing, the 110 or so patients in the discovery cohort were randomly divided in a 7:3 ratio.

A patient counted as having stable Graves' hyperthyroidism if no progression to ophthalmopathy occurred over 18 months of follow-up. The hyperthyroidism patients were between 18 and 65 years old and newly diagnosed, with a disease duration of less than 2 months. Exclusion was applied to patients with uncontrolled infections, other autoimmune diseases, pregnancy or lactation. Diagnoses were based on clinical symptoms, serum thyroxine and TRAb, thyroid ultrasound and orbital computed tomography. PBMCs were isolated from roughly 10 ml of fresh peripheral blood by Ficoll-Paque density gradient centrifugation. Trizol reagent was used to extract total RNA, and RNA quality was then checked on an Agilent 2100 Bioanalyzer. V is cut back by 3 bases and J by 2 bases, with 11 bases in the junction unmatched. The CDR3, cysteine through phenylalanine, is 18 amino acids long. This entry keeps only the CDR3 DNA: 54 bases, framed from base 1. The germline V gene gives CDR1 as SQVTM and CDR2 as ANQGSEA.

On the study overall, not on this receptor specifically: Sample size was not statistically predetermined, and blinding of investigators to group allocation was not performed. A model built on a 13 V-J signature distinguished ophthalmopathy from stable hyperthyroidism, reaching roughly 88% sensitivity and approximately 81% specificity in cross-validation and 80%/75% in testing. Most expanded thyroid clonotypes (frequency above 0.001) were also detected in blood, suggesting blood repertoires may reflect thyroid immune responses. In validation, the model predicted progression to ophthalmopathy with approximately 71% sensitivity and 72% to 85% specificity, a median of approximately 6.5 months before onset.

Amplification of TCR beta CDR3 regions was carried out from RNA transcripts. For the first round of RT-PCR on the TCR CDR3, the HTBI primer set was used together with the Qiagen OneStep RT-PCR kit. A second multiplex PCR round built the libraries, followed by size selection and purification. Paired-end sequencing of the libraries was performed with 100 bp reads on an Illumina HiSeq2000. The study's processing was this. Raw data were processed with SOAPnuke, discarding reads with adapters, uncalled bases, mean Phred below 15, or no exact constant-primer or identifier match. COPE v1.2.5 was used to merge the high-quality paired reads, and each unique nucleotide sequence was defined as a clonotype. MiTCR v1.1 was used to align clonotypes to the IMGT TRBV, TRBD and TRBJ reference segments. Only V-J combinations with frequency above 0.0001, covering 99.2% of repertoires, were analysed. A TCS score was defined as the ratio of F50 (clonal expansion) to E x V (chaos), with BLOSUM62-based TCRdist applied between CDR3 peptides within each V-J. Welch's t-statistics and random forest reduced several hundred V-J features to around 14, which were used in a naive Bayes classifier (R e1071). Using fastp at Q25 and MiXCR, TCRdb reprocessed the public reads and kept productive beta chains. Rows are combined by CDR3 protein, so each entry shows the most common genes and DNA. The V and J calls were determined by TCRdb, not by the authors. This sample comprises 200,000 to 250,000 distinct CDR3 sequences, about 15% of them detected only once. The leading ten clones occupy under 65% of the sample.

This clonotype showed up many times. Its antigen specificity is not known. Base-call qualities are not available, and no considerably larger clone is one nucleotide away. Material: blood. The receptor comes from a man between 50 and 59 years old with Graves' hyperthyroidism. Rearrangement joined TRBV29-1 to TRBJ2-5; 14 junctional bases match TRBD2. The bases are TGCAGCGTTGAGAGCGGGACTAGCGGGAGACCCCTACAAGAGACCCAGTACTTC. The resulting protein is CSVESGTSGRPLQETQYF.